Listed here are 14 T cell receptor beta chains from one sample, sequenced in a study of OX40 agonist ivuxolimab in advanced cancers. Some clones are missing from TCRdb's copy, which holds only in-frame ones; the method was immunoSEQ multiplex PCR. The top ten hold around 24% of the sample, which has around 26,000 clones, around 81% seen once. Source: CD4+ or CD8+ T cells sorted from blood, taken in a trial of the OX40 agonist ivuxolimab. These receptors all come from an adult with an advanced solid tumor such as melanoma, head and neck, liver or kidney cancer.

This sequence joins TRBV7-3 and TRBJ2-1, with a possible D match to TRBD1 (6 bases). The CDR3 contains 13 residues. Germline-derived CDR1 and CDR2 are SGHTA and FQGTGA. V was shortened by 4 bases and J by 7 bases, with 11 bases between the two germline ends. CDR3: CASSSQGSNEQFF. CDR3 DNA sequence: TGTGCCAGCAGCTCCCAGGGGTCGAATGAGCAGTTCTTC.

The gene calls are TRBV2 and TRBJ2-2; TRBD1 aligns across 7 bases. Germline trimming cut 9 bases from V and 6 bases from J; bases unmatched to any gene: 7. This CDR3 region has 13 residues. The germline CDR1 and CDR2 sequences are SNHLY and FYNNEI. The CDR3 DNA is TGTGCCAGTAGACAGGGAGTGGCCGGGGAGCTGTTTTTT. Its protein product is CASRQGVAGELFF.

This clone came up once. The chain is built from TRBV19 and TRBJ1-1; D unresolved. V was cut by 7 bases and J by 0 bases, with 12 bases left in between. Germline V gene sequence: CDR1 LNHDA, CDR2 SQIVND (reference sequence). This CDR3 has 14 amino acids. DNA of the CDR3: TGTGCCAGTAAAGCGGGCAGCATGAACACTGAAGCTTTCTTT. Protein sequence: CASKAGSMNTEAFF.

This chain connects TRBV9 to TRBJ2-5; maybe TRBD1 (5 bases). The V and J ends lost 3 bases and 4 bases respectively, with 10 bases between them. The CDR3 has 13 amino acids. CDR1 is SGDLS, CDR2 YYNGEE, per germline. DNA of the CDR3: TGTGCCAGCAGCGACGAAGGGGTAGAGACCCAGTACTTC. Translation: CASSDEGVETQYF.

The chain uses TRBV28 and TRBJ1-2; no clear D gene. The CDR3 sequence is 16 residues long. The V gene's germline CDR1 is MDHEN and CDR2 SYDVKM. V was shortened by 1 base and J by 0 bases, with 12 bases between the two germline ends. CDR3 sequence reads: CASSLFFSGSNYGYTF. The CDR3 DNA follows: TGTGCCAGCAGTTTATTTTTCAGCGGATCTAACTATGGCTACACCTTC.

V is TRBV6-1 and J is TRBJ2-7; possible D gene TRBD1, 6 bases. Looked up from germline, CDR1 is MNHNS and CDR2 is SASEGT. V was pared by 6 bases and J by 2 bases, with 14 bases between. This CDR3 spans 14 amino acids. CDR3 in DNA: TGTGCCAGCAGCCCTCAGGGGCCTACCTACGAGCAGTACTTC. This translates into CASSPQGPTYEQYF.

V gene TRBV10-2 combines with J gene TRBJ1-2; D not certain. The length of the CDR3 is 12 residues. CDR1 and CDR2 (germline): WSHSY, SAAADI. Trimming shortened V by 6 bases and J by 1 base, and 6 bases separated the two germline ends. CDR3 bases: TGCGCCAGCAGCGACGGTAACTATGGCTACACCTTC. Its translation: CASSDGNYGYTF.

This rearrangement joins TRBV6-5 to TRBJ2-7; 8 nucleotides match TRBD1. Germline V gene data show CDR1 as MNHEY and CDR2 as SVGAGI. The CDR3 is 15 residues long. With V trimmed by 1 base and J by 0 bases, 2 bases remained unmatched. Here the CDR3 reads CASSYFGTGSYEQYF. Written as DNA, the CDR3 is TGTGCCAGCAGTTACTTCGGGACAGGCTCCTACGAGCAGTACTTC.

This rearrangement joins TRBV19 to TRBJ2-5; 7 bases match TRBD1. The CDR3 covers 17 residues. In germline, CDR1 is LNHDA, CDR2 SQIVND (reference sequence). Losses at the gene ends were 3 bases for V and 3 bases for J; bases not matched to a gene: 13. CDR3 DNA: TGTGCCAGTAGTATCTCCCATAACAGGGGTTGGAAAGAGACCCAGTACTTC. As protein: CASSISHNRGWKETQYF.

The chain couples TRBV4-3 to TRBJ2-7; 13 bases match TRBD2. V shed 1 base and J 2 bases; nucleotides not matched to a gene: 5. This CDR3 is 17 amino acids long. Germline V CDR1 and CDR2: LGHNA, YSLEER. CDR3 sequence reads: CASSQVATSGGAYEQYF. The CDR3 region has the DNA TGCGCCAGCAGCCAAGTTGCAACTAGCGGGGGGGCCTACGAGCAGTACTTC.

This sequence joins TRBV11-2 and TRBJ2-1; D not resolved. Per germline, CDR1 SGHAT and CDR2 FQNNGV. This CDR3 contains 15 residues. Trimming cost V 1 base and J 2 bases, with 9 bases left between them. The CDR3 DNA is TGTGCCAGCAGCTTAGTGGCAGGCCCCTACAATGAGCAGTTCTTC. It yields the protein CASSLVAGPYNEQFF.

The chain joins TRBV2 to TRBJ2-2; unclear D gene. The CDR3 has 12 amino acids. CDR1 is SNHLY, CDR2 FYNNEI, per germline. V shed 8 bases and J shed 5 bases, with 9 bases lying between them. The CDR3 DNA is TGTGCCAGCGCCGGAGTAACCGGGGAGCTGTTTTTT. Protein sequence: CASAGVTGELFF.

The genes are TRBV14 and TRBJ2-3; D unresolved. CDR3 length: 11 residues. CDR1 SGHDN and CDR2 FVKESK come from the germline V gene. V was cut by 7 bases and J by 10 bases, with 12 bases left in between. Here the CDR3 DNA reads TGTGCCAGCATGGTTGGAGTCGCGCAGTATTTT. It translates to CASMVGVAQYF.

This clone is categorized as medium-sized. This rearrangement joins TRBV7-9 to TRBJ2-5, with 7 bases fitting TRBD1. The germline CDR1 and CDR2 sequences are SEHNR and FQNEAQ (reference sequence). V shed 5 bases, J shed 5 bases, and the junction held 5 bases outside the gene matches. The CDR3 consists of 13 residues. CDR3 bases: TGTGCCAGCAGCCCGACAGGGTGGGAGACCCAGTACTTC. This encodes CASSPTGWETQYF. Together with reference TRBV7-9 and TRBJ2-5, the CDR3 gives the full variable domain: DTGVSQNPRHKITKRGQNVTFRCDPISEHNRLYWYRQTLGQGPEFLTYFQNEAQLEKSRLLSDRFSAERPKGSFSTLEIQRTEQGDSAMYLCASSPTGWETQYFGPGTRLLVL.